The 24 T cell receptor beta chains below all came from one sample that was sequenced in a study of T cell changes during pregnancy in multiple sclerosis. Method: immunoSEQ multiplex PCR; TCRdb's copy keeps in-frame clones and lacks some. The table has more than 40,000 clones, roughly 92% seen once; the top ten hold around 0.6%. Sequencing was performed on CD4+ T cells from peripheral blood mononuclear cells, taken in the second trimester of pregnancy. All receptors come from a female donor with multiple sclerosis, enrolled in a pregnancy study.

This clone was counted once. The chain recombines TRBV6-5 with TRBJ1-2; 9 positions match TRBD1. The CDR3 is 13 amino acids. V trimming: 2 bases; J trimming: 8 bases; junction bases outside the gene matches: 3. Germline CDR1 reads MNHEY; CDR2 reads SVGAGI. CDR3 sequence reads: CASSYSGTGGYTF. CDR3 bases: TGTGCCAGCAGTTACAGTGGGACAGGGGGCTACACCTTC.

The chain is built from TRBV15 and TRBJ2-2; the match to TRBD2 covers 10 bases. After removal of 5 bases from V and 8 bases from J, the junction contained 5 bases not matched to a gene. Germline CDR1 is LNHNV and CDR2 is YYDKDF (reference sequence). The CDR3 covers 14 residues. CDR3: CATSFTSGAGELFF. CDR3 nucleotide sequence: TGTGCCACCAGCTTTACTAGCGGGGCGGGGGAGCTGTTTTTT.

The CDR3 DNA reads TGTGCCTGGAGTGTTCAGGGGGCGGGTACCTACGAGCAGTACTTC. Amino acids: CAWSVQGAGTYEQYF. V gene TRBV30 combines with J gene TRBJ2-7, with 8 bases that match TRBD1. With V trimmed by 0 bases and J by 2 bases, 6 bases remained unmatched. The CDR3 is 15 amino acids. CDR1 and CDR2 (germline): GTSNPN, SVGIG (reference sequence).

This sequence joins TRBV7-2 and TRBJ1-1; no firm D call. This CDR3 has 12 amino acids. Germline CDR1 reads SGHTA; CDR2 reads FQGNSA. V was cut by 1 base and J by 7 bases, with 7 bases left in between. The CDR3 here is CASSLDTVEAFF. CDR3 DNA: TGTGCCAGCAGCTTAGATACGGTTGAAGCTTTCTTT.

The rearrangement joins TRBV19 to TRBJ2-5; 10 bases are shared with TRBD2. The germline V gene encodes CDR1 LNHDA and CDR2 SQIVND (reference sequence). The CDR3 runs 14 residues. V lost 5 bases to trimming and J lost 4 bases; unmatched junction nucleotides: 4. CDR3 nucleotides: TGTGCCAGTAGTTCCAGCGGGGGGGGAGAGACCCAGTACTTC. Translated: CASSSSGGGETQYF.

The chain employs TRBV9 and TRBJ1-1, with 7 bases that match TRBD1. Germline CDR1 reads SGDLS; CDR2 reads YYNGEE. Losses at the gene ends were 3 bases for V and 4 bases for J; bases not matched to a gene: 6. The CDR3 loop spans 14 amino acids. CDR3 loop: CASSAPTGLTEAFF. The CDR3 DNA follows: TGTGCCAGCAGCGCCCCGACAGGGCTCACTGAAGCTTTCTTT.

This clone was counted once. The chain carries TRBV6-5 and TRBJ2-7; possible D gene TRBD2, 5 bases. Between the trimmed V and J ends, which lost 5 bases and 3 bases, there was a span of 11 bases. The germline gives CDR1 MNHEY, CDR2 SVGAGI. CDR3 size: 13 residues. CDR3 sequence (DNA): TGTGCCAGCAGTGCTCCGGGGAGCTACGAGCAGTACTTC. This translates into CASSAPGSYEQYF.

The CDR3 loop reads CASRREGRNRIGLEAFF. CDR3 nucleotide sequence: TGTGCCAGCAGACGGGAGGGGAGAAATAGAATAGGGCTTGAAGCTTTCTTT. V usage is TRBV7-2 and J usage is TRBJ1-1; maybe TRBD1 (5 bases). V lost 6 bases to trimming and J lost 7 bases, with 27 bases between them. This CDR3 has 17 residues. The germline gives CDR1 SGHTA, CDR2 FQGNSA.

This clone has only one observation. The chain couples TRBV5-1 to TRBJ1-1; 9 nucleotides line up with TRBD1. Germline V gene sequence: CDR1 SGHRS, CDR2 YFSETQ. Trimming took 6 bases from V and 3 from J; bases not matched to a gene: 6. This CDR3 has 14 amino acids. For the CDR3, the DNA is TGCGCCAGCAACAGGGGGCAAGGTTACACTGAAGCTTTCTTT. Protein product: CASNRGQGYTEAFF. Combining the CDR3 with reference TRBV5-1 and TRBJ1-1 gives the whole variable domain KAGVTQTPRYLIKTRGQQVTLSCSPISGHRSVSWYQQTPGQGLQFLFEYFSETQRNKGNFPGRFSGRQFSNSRSEMNVSTLELGDSALYLCASNRGQGYTEAFFGQGTRLTVV.

The CDR3 sequence is CASGLDMNTEAFF. The DNA of the CDR3 is TGTGCTAGTGGCCTGGACATGAACACTGAAGCTTTCTTT. J is TRBJ1-1 and V is TRBV12-5, with D maybe TRBD1 (5 bases). Germline CDR1 LGHNT, CDR2 FRNRAP. Deletions cut 6 bases from V and 0 bases from J, with 8 bases between. There are 13 residues in the CDR3.

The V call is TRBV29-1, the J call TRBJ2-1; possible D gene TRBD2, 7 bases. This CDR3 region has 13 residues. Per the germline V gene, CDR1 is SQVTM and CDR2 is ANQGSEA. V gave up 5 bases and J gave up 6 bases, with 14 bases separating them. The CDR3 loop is CSVFGGQGNEQFF. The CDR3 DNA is TGCAGCGTTTTCGGGGGGCAAGGCAATGAGCAGTTCTTC.

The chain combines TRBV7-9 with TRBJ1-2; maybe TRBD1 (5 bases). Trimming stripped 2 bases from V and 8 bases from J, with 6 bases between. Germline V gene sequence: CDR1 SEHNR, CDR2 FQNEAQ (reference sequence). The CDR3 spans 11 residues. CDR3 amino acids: CASSLQGGYTF. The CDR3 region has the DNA TGTGCCAGCAGCTTACAGGGCGGCTACACCTTC.

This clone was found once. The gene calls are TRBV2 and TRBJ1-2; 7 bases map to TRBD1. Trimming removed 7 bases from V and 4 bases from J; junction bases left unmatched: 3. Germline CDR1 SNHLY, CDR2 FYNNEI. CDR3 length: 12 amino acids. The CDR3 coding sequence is TGTGCCAGCACCCGGGACAGCTATGGCTACACCTTC. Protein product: CASTRDSYGYTF.

CDR3 amino acids: CASSSLAPGIRYEQYF. The CDR3 region has the DNA TGTGCCAGCAGCTCCCTAGCGCCAGGGATCAGGTACGAGCAGTACTTC. The chain carries TRBV5-4 and TRBJ2-7; possibly TRBD2 for D (6 bases). The V and J ends lost 3 bases and 4 bases respectively, with 20 bases between them. The germline V gene encodes CDR1 SGHNT and CDR2 YYREEE (reference sequence). The CDR3 is made up of 16 amino acids.

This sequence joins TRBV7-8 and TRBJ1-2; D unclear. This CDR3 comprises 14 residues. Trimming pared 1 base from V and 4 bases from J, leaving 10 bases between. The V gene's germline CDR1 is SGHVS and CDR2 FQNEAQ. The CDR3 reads CASSLDQFLYGYTF. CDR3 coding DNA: TGTGCCAGCAGCTTAGATCAGTTCCTCTATGGCTACACCTTC.

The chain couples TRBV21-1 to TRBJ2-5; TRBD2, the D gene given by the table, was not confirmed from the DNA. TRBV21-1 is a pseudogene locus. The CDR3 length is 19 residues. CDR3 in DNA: TGTGCCAGCAGCAAAGTGAGAGGACGGCCGGGACTAGCGGGGGGGACCCAGTACTTC. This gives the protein CASSKVRGRPGLAGGTQYF.

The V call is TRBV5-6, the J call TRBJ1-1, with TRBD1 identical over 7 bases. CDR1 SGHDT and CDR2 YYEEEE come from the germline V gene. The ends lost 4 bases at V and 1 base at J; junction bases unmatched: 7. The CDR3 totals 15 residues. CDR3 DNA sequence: TGTGCCAGCAGCAAAGACGACAGGGCGAACACTGAAGCTTTCTTT. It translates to CASSKDDRANTEAFF.

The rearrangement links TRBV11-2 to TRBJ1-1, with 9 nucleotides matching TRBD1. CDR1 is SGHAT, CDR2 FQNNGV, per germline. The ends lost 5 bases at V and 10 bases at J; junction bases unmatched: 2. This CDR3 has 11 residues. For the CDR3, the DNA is TGTGCCAGCAGCGCGGGACAGGGAGCTTTCTTT. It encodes CASSAGQGAFF.

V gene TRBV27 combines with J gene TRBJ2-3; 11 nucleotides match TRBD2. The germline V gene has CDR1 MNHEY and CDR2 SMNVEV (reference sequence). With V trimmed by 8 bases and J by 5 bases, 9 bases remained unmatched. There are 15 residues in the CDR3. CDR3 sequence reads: CASSVLAGARDTQYF. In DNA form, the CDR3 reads TGTGCCAGCTCGGTACTAGCGGGGGCCAGAGATACGCAGTATTTT.

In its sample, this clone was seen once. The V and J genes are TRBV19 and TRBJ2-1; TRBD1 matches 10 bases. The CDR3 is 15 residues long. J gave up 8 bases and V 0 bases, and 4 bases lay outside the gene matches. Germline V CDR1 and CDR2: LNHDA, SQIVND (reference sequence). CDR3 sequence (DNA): TGTGCCAGTAGTATAGAGGGGACAGGGGAAGATGAGCAGTTCTTC. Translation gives CASSIEGTGEDEQFF. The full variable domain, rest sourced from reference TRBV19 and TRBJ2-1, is DGGITQSPKYLFRKEGQNVTLSCEQNLNHDAMYWYRQDPGQGLRLIYYSQIVNDFQKGDIAEGYSVSREKKESFPLTVTSAQKNPTAFYLCASSIEGTGEDEQFFGPGTRLTVL.

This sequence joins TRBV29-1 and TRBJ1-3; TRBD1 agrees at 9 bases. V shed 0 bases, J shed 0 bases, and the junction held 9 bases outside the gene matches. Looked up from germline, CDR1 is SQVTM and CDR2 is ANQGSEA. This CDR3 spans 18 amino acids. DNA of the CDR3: TGCAGCGTTGAAGAATACCGGACGACAGGGGGCTCTGGAAACACCATATATTTT. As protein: CSVEEYRTTGGSGNTIYF.

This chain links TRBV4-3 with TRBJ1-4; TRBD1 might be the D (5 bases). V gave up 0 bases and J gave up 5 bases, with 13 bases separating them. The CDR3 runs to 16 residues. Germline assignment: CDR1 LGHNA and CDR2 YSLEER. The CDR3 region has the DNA TGCGCCAGCAGCCAAGATCTCCGACAGATGAATGAAAAACTGTTTTTT. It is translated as CASSQDLRQMNEKLFF.

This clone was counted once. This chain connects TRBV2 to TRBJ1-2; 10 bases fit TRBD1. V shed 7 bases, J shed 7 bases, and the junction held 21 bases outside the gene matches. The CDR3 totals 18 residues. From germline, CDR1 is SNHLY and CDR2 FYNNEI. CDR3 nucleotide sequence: TGTGCCAGCACTACCCGGACAGGGGGGCTGGGTTATGCTAGTGGCTACACCTTC. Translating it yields CASTTRTGGLGYASGYTF.

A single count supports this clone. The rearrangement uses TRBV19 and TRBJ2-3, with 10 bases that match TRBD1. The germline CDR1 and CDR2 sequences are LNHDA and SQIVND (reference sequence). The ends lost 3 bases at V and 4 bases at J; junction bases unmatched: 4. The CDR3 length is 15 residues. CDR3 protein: CASSIGDRGADTQYF. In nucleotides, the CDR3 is TGTGCCAGTAGTATTGGGGACAGGGGTGCAGATACGCAGTATTTT.